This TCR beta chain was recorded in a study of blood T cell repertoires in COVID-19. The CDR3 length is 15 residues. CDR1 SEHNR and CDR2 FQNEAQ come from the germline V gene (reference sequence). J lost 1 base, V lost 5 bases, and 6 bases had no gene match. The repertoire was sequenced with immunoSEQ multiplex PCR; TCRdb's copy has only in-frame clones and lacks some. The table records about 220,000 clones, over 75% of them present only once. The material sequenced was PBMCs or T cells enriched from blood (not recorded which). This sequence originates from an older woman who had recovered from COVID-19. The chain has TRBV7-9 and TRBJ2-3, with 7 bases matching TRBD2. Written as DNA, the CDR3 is TGTGCCAGCAGCCTACAGCGGGGAGGCACAGATACGCAGTATTTT. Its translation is CASSLQRGGTDTQYF.